This T cell receptor beta chain originates from a study of siplizumab effects on memory and regulatory T cells. Assays covered roughly 90,000 TCR templates per sample. Libraries were prepared by immunoSEQ multiplex PCR; TCRdb keeps only in-frame clonotypes and omits some of them. The data contain more than 75,000 clones, around 95% of them singletons. For this clone: Its antigen is undetermined.

Study outcomes and limitations: The apparent diversity of naive T cells exceeded that of memory cells, and naive T cells seemed to make a major contribution to the alloresponse.

The sequencing input was naive CD4+ T cells sorted from blood. The TCR sequence derives from a human donor in good health.

This CDR3 reads CSVGQGSGWTGELFF. CDR3 DNA: TGCAGCGTCGGACAGGGATCGGGATGGACCGGGGAGCTGTTTTTT. This chain connects TRBV29-1 to TRBJ2-2, with 8 bases identical to TRBD1. CDR1 and CDR2 (germline): SQVTM, ANQGSEA. This CDR3 contains 15 residues. Trimming cost V 6 bases and J 5 bases; bases outside gene matches: 11.